This T cell receptor (beta chain) was found in a study of shared clonotypes between healthy human individuals. Germline CDR1 SGHDT, CDR2 YYEEEE. CDR3 length equals 14 residues. V lost 4 bases and J lost 4, with 13 bases in between. TCRdb's copy holds only in-frame clones and misses some; the assay was immunoSEQ multiplex PCR. The data hold roughly 2.5 million clones, with around 90% observed a single time. What was sequenced was naive CD4+ T cells sorted from blood. As for subset: CD45RA+ positively selected. This rearrangement joins TRBV5-6 to TRBJ2-3; D is ambiguous. The TCR was taken from a man between 18 and 29 years old in good health. The CDR3: CASSPWPSSDTQYF. The CDR3 coding sequence is TGTGCCAGCAGCCCGTGGCCGAGCTCAGATACGCAGTATTTT. The full variable domain, with the rest looked up from reference TRBV5-6 and TRBJ2-3, is DAGVTQSPTHLIKTRGQQVTLRCSPKSGHDTVSWYQQALGQGPQFIFQYYEEEERQRGNFPDRFSGHQFPNYSSELNVNALLLGDSALYLCASSPWPSSDTQYFGPGTRLTVL.